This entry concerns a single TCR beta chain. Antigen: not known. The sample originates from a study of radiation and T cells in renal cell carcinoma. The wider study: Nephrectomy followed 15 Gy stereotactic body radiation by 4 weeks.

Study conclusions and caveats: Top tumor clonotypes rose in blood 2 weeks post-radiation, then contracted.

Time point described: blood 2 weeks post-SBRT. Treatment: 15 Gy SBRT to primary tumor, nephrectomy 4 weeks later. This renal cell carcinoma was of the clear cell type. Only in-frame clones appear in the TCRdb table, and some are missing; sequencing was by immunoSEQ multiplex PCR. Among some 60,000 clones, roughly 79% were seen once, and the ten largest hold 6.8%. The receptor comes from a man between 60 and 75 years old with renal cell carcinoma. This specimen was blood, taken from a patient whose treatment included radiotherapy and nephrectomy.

The CDR3 loop is CASSLSQGDYGYTF. In DNA form, the CDR3 reads TGTGCCAGCAGCTTGTCACAGGGTGACTATGGCTACACCTTC. The chain is built from TRBV5-4 and TRBJ1-2; TRBD1 is a possible D gene (6 bases). V dropped 1 base and J dropped 3 bases, with 10 bases sitting between them. This CDR3 is built from 14 residues. Germline CDR1 reads SGHNT; CDR2 reads YYREEE (reference sequence). The entire variable domain, with the rest obtained from reference TRBV5-4 and TRBJ1-2, is as follows: ETGVTQSPTHLIKTRGQQVTLRCSSQSGHNTVSWYQQALGQGPQFIFQYYREEENGRGNFPPRFSGLQFPNYSSELNVNALELDDSALYLCASSLSQGDYGYTFGSGTRLTVV.